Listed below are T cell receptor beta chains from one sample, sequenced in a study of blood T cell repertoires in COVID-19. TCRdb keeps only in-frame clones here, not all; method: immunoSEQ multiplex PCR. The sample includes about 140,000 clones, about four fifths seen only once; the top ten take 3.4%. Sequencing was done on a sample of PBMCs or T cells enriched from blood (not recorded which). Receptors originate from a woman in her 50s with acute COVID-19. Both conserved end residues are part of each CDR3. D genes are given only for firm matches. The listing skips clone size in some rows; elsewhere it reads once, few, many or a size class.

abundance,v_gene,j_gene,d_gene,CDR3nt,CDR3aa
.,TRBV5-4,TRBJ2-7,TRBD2,TGTGCCAGCAGCTCCTCTGGGACTAGCGTCCTGTACGAGCAGTACTTC,CASSSSGTSVLYEQYF
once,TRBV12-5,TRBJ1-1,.,TGTGCTAGTGGTTCCGTTGCTGAAGCTTTCTTT,CASGSVAEAFF
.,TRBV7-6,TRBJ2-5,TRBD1,TGTGCCAGCAGCAGAAGGGGACAGGGCCAACAAGAGACCCAGTACTTC,CASSRRGQGQQETQYF
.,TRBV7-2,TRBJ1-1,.,TGTGCCAGCAGCCCTAGTATTAGTGACTACACTGAAGCTTTCTTT,CASSPSISDYTEAFF
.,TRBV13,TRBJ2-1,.,TGTGCCAGCAGCTTAACGGTGAACAATGAGCAGTTCTTC,CASSLTVNNEQFF
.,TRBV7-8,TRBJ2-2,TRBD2,TGTGCCAGCAGCTCCTTCCTGGGGGGGAGCTCGGCCGGGGAGCTGTTTTTT,CASSSFLGGSSAGELFF
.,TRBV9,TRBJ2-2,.,TGTGCCAGCAGCCCAATGCAGGGCTGGAGCACCGGGGAGCTGTTTTTT,CASSPMQGWSTGELFF
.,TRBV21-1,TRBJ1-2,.,TGTGCCAGCAGCAAACTCTGGGACAGGGGTAGAGGCTACACCTTC,CASSKLWDRGRGYTF
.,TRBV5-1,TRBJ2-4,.,TGCGCCAGCAGCCCGGTCGTATCTGCCAAAAACATTCAGTACTTC,CASSPVVSAKNIQYF
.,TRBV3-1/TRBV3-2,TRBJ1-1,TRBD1,TGTGCCAGCAGCTCTTTCGTGGGGACAGGGAACACTGAAGCTTTCTTT,CASSSFVGTGNTEAFF
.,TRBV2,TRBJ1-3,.,TGTGCCAGCAGTGAAACGGGGTGGGGGCCCCGAAACACCATATATTTT,CASSETGWGPRNTIYF
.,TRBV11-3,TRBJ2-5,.,TGTGCCAGCAGCTTGGGGGGAAGGGGTTTAGACCAAGAGACCCAGTACTTC,CASSLGGRGLDQETQYF
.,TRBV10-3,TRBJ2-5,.,TGTGCCATCAGTGGGACAGCCCAAGAGACCCAGTACTTC,CAISGTAQETQYF
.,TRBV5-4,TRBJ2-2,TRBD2,TGTGCCAGCAGCTTAGGACTAGCGGGAGAGGTTGGCACCGGGGAGCTGTTTTTT,CASSLGLAGEVGTGELFF
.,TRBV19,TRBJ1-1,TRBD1,TGTGCCAGTAGTACTAGACAGGGGACCCACACTGAAGCTTTCTTT,CASSTRQGTHTEAFF
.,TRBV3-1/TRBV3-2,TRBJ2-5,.,TGTGCCAGCAGCCCGGGACTTAAAGAGACCCAGTACTTC,CASSPGLKETQYF
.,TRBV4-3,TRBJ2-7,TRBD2,TGCGCCAGCAGCCAAGTCCTAGCGGATGAGCAGTACTTC,CASSQVLADEQYF
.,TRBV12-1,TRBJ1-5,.,TGTGCCAGCAGCTGTGTACAGGGACAGCCCCAGCATTTT,CASSCVQGQPQHF
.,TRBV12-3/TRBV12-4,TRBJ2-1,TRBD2,TGTGCCAGCAGTTTGACTAGCGGAATAGAGCAGTTCTTC,CASSLTSGIEQFF
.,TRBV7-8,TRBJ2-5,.,TGTGCCAGCAGCTTAGTTGGGGGGTATGAGACCCAGTACTTC,CASSLVGGYETQYF
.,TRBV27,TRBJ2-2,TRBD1,TGTGCCAGCAGAGACGAGACAGGGTACACCGGGGAGCTGTTTTTT,CASRDETGYTGELFF
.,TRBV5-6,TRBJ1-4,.,TGTGCCAGCAGCTGGAGGGGAGCGTCGAATGAAAAACTGTTTTTT,CASSWRGASNEKLFF
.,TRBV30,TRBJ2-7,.,TGTGCCTGGAGTGTAGGGACAGCGGGTTTCTACGAGCAGTACTTC,CAWSVGTAGFYEQYF
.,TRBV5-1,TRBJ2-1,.,TGCGCCAGCATCGAGGGGGCTAGCGGGTCCTACAATGAGCAGTTCTTC,CASIEGASGSYNEQFF
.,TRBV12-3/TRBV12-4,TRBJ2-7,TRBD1,TGTGCCAGCAGGGAGACAGGGCCCTACGAGCAGTACTTC,CASRETGPYEQYF
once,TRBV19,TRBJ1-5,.,TGTGCCAGTAGTGTAGATGGGAGAGGTAGTTATCAGCCCCAGCATTTT,CASSVDGRGSYQPQHF
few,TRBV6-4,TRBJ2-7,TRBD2,TGTGCCAGCAGTACCCTAAGCGGGAGTTGTCGGTACGAGCAGTACTTC,CASSTLSGSCRYEQYF
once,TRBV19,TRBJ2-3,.,TGTGCCAGTAGTATAGGTCTCGGGGAGGGCACAGATACGCAGTATTTT,CASSIGLGEGTDTQYF
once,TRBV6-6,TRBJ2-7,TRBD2,TGTGCCAGCAGTTCAGCGGGAGACGAACTGGGGAACGAGCAGTACTTC,CASSSAGDELGNEQYF
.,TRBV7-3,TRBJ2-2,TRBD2,TGTGCCAGCAGCGGCACTAGCGGGAGCTCCACCGGGGAGCTGTTTTTT,CASSGTSGSSTGELFF
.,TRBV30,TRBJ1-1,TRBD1,TGTGCCTGGAGCAAGGGGGCGAAGGAATGGGGGACTGAAGCTTTCTTT,CAWSKGAKEWGTEAFF
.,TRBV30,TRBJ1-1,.,TGTGCCTGGAGAGGGGCAATGTACACTGAAGCTTTCTTT,CAWRGAMYTEAFF
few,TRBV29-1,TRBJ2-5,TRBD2,TGCAGCGTCGCTTTATTAGCGGGAGGGCCTCAAGAGACCCAGTACTTC,CSVALLAGGPQETQYF